This T cell receptor beta chain is from a study of blood T cell repertoires in COVID-19. Across the study: The United States, Italy and Spain supplied acute and convalescent COVID-19 samples. PBMCs, B-cell-depleted T cells, or T cells were the source of the cDNA or gDNA that made up the material.

Looked up from germline, CDR1 is SEHNR and CDR2 is FQNEAQ (reference sequence). The CDR3 sequence is 15 residues long. V lost 0 bases and J 4 bases, leaving 10 bases between the germline ends. This clone was seen once. Within the sample, other DNA sequences also encode this same CDR3. Per the authors' pipeline: Cell counts per sample came from amplifying reference gene primers. Repertoires were generated with immunoSEQ multiplex PCR, while TCRdb's copy carries only in-frame clones and drops some. The D gene and trimming were derived from the DNA, and the V and J assignments and clone size from that table. The data contain fewer than 200,000 clones, more than 75% of them singletons. Patients in Seattle were enrolled during active infection, then followed longitudinally.

Sequenced input: peripheral blood. The chain employs TRBV7-9 and TRBJ1-5; possibly TRBD1 for D (5 bases). This TCR derives from a woman aged 55-69 years with COVID-19, enrolled during active disease. CDR3 region: CASSLAGGGNQPQHF. In DNA, the CDR3 is TGTGCCAGCAGCTTAGCGGGCGGGGGGAATCAGCCCCAGCATTTT.